This T cell receptor (beta chain) was retrieved from a study of shared clonotypes between healthy human individuals. Sorted-subset replicate PCRs used 200 ng DNA, roughly 28,000 T cell genomes. Profiling relied on immunoSEQ multiplex PCR, and the TCRdb table lists in-frame clones only, not all of them. The sample has 600,000 to 750,000 clones; less than 95% are singletons. Trimming pared 6 bases from V and 5 bases from J, leaving 24 bases between. Germline loops: CDR1 SGHRS, CDR2 YFSETQ. The length of the CDR3 is 16 residues. The sequencing sample was made of memory CD8+ T cells from PBMCs. Specified subset: CD45RO+ cells pooled with CCR7-negative TemRA cells. The V gene is TRBV5-1, the J gene TRBJ2-7, with D hard to call. This receptor was obtained from a man aged 18 to 29 in good health. Some clones in this sample may be carry-over from other donors' samples. The CDR3 DNA sequence: TGCGCCAGCACCATCGATACGGGCCCGCCCACCCACGAGCAGTACTTC. Its translation is CASTIDTGPPTHEQYF.